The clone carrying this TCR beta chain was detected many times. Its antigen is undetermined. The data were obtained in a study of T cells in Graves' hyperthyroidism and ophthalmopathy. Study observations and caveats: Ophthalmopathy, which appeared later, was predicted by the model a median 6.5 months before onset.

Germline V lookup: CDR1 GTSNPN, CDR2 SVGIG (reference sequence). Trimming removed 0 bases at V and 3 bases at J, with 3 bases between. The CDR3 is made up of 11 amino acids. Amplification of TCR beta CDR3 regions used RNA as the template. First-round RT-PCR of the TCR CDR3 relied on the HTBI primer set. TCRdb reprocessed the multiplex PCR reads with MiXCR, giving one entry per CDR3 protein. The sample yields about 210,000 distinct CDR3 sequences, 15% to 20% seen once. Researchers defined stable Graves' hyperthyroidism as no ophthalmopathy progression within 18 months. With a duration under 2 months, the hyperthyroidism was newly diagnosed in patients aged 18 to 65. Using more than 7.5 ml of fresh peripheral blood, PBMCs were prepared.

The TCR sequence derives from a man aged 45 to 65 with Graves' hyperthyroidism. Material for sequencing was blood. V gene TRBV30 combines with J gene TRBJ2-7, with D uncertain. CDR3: CAWSVRYEQYF. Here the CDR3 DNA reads TGTGCCTGGAGTGTACGCTACGAGCAGTACTTC.